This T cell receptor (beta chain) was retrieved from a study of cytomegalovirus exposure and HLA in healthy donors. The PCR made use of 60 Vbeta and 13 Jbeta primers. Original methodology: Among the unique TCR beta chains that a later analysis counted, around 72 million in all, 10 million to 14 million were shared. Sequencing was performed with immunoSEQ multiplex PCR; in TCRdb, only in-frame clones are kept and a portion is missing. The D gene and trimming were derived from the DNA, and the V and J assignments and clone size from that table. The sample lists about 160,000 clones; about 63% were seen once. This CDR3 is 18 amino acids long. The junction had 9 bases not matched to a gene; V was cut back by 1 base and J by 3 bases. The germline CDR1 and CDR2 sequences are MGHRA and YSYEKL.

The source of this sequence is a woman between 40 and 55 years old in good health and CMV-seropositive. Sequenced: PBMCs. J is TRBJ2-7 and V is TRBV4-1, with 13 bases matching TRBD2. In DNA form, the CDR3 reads TGCGCCAGCAGCCAAGGGACTAGCGGGGGTGGGGCTCGCTACGAGCAGTACTTC. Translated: CASSQGTSGGGARYEQYF.